This is a list of T cell receptor beta chains from one sample in a study of blood T cell repertoires in COVID-19. The data were produced by immunoSEQ multiplex PCR, yet TCRdb's version contains in-frame clones alone and is incomplete. The data show around 260,000 clones, around 86% seen once. Specimen: peripheral blood. The receptors shown here come from a man aged 40-50 years who had recovered from COVID-19. Both conserved end residues are part of each CDR3. D genes are given only for firm matches. Clone size is not always given. Where it is, it says once, few, many or a class for expanded clones.

CDR3 DNA	CDR3 protein	clone size	V gene	D gene	J gene
TGTGCCAGCAGCGTAGCGGGGGGTGACGAGACCCAGTACTTC	CASSVAGGDETQYF	.	TRBV9	TRBD2	TRBJ2-5
TGCAGTGCTAGTAGCGGGGCGGTGGTGGAGCAGTACTTC	CSASSGAVVEQYF	.	TRBV20-1	TRBD2	TRBJ2-7
TGCGCCAGCAGCTTGGATTGGAGCACTGAAGCTTTCTTT	CASSLDWSTEAFF	once	TRBV5-1	.	TRBJ1-1
TGTGCCAGCAGTTTTGCAGGGTCCTATGGCTACACCTTC	CASSFAGSYGYTF	.	TRBV12-3/TRBV12-4	.	TRBJ1-2
TGTGCCAGCAGCTTGGGCCAGGGATCGAGATACGAGCAGTACTTC	CASSLGQGSRYEQYF	once	TRBV11-2	.	TRBJ2-7
TGTGCCAGCAGCTTTGCTAGCGGGGGGGCCGGAGGAGAGACCCAGTACTTC	CASSFASGGAGGETQYF	.	TRBV5-5	TRBD2	TRBJ2-5
TGCAGCGTTGGACAGGGGGCATATGGCTACACCTTC	CSVGQGAYGYTF	.	TRBV29-1	TRBD1	TRBJ1-2
TGTGCCAGCAGTGGTGGGGGCCGGACCGGCACAGATACGCAGTATTTT	CASSGGGRTGTDTQYF	.	TRBV14	.	TRBJ2-3
TGCGCCAGCAGCCCCGCTACGGGCAATGAGCAGTTCTTC	CASSPATGNEQFF	.	TRBV5-1	.	TRBJ2-1
TGTGCCAGCAGCGGTACTAGCAAGGGCACCGGGGAGCTGTTTTTT	CASSGTSKGTGELFF	.	TRBV9	.	TRBJ2-2
TGTGCCAGCAGCCAACCTCCCGTCGGGGGCGAGCAGTACTTC	CASSQPPVGGEQYF	.	TRBV3-1/TRBV3-2	.	TRBJ2-7
TGTGCCAGCGACGGGGCGACAGGGCCCTCCTACGAGCAGTACTTC	CASDGATGPSYEQYF	once	TRBV6-6	TRBD1	TRBJ2-7
TGTGCCAGCTCAAGGAAGACAGAGAATTCACCCCTCCACTTT	CASSRKTENSPLHF	.	TRBV18	.	TRBJ1-6
TGTGCCAGCAGTCAGAACATTTACGAGCAGTACTTC	CASSQNIYEQYF	.	TRBV14	.	TRBJ2-7
TGTGCCAGCGGCCGACGGGCCTCCCGGGGGATCGGGGAGCTGTTTTTT	CASGRRASRGIGELFF	.	TRBV6-2/TRBV6-3	.	TRBJ2-2
TGTGCCAGCAGCTTAACTCGCGTTGCTAGCGGGAGGGCCGGTGAGCAGTTCTTC	CASSLTRVASGRAGEQFF	once	TRBV7-6	TRBD2	TRBJ2-1
TGCGCCAGCAGTGAGTCCCGGGGGGCGAGGACCGGGGAGCTGTTTTTT	CASSESRGARTGELFF	.	TRBV10-1	.	TRBJ2-2
TGTGCCAGCAGCTTTAGCGGGGGGGCCTACGAGCAGTACTTC	CASSFSGGAYEQYF	.	TRBV7-2	TRBD2	TRBJ2-7
TGTGCCTGGGTGAATAGCGGGATTGGCACAGATACGCAGTATTTT	CAWVNSGIGTDTQYF	.	TRBV30	TRBD2	TRBJ2-3
TGCGCCAGCAGCCAAGAGGAGGGTACGCAGTATTTT	CASSQEEGTQYF	.	TRBV4-3	.	TRBJ2-3
TGTGCCAGCAGCTTGGTGGAGACTAACGAGCAGTACTTC	CASSLVETNEQYF	.	TRBV5-6	.	TRBJ2-7